These T cell receptor beta chains were read from a single sample in a study of blood T cells in healthy people across ages. TCRdb passed the 5' RACE reads through MiXCR, listing each CDR3 protein once. The repertoire consists of approximately 670,000 distinct CDR3 sequences, with 40% to 45% occurring once and the leading ten covering 30%. The material sequenced was blood. These receptors were taken from a man aged 80 or over in good health. Both conserved end residues are part of each CDR3. Each record gives: clone size, D gene, J gene, V gene, CDR3 DNA, CDR3 protein. D genes are given only for firm matches. Size values are once, few and many counts, or a class for expanded clones, and some rows have none.

abundance: .; d_gene: .; j_gene: TRBJ2-5; v_gene: TRBV7-6; CDR3nt: TGTGCCAGCAGCTCCGACCGGTTTAGCGGACAAGAGACCCAGTACTTC; CDR3aa: CASSSDRFSGQETQYF
abundance: .; d_gene: .; j_gene: TRBJ2-3; v_gene: TRBV9; CDR3nt: TGTGCCAGCAGCGTAGGGGGGGTACTTTCAGATACGCAGTATTTT; CDR3aa: CASSVGGVLSDTQYF
abundance: few; d_gene: .; j_gene: TRBJ2-7; v_gene: TRBV2; CDR3nt: TGTGCCAGCAGTCTCCGCGGTGGGGAATTGGGCGAGCAGTACTTC; CDR3aa: CASSLRGGELGEQYF
abundance: .; d_gene: .; j_gene: TRBJ1-2; v_gene: TRBV9; CDR3nt: TGTGCCAGCAGCCTAAGCGGGAATTCTAACTATGGCTACACCTTC; CDR3aa: CASSLSGNSNYGYTF
abundance: .; d_gene: TRBD2; j_gene: TRBJ2-5; v_gene: TRBV30; CDR3nt: TGTGCCTGCCTGACCGGGACTACACAAGAGACCCAGTACTTC; CDR3aa: CACLTGTTQETQYF
abundance: few; d_gene: TRBD1; j_gene: TRBJ1-2; v_gene: TRBV5-1; CDR3nt: TGCGCCAGCAGCAAACGGACAGGGGGCGCGAATGGCTACACCTTC; CDR3aa: CASSKRTGGANGYTF
abundance: many; d_gene: TRBD1; j_gene: TRBJ1-4; v_gene: TRBV28; CDR3nt: TGTGCCAGCAGTCTGGACGGGACAGGGTCTAAACTGTTTTTT; CDR3aa: CASSLDGTGSKLFF
abundance: .; d_gene: TRBD1; j_gene: TRBJ2-1; v_gene: TRBV6-2/TRBV6-3; CDR3nt: TGTGCCAGCAGTTGGACAGGTCAAGGAAACAATGAGCAGTTCTTC; CDR3aa: CASSWTGQGNNEQFF
abundance: .; d_gene: TRBD1; j_gene: TRBJ2-3; v_gene: TRBV9; CDR3nt: TGTGCCAGCAGCGCAAGGGACGACAGGGTAATGGATACGCAGTATTTT; CDR3aa: CASSARDDRVMDTQYF
abundance: .; d_gene: .; j_gene: TRBJ1-5; v_gene: TRBV5-1; CDR3nt: TGCGCCAGCAGCTTGGACGGTAGCAATCAGCCCCAGCATTTT; CDR3aa: CASSLDGSNQPQHF
abundance: .; d_gene: .; j_gene: TRBJ1-1; v_gene: TRBV4-2; CDR3nt: TGTGCCAGCAGCCTCGCTCGGAGGGTTTACACTGAAGCTTTCTTT; CDR3aa: CASSLARRVYTEAFF
abundance: .; d_gene: TRBD2; j_gene: TRBJ2-2; v_gene: TRBV7-9; CDR3nt: TGTGCCAGCAGCCAGATCGGGACTAGTCGGTCGTCCGGGGAGCTGTTTTTT; CDR3aa: CASSQIGTSRSSGELFF
abundance: few; d_gene: .; j_gene: TRBJ2-1; v_gene: TRBV15; CDR3nt: TGTGCCACCAGTCCCAGGGACCCAAACAATGAGCAGTTCTTC; CDR3aa: CATSPRDPNNEQFF
abundance: .; d_gene: .; j_gene: TRBJ2-5; v_gene: TRBV7-2; CDR3nt: TGTGCCAGCAGCACGGAACGGATACAAGAGACCCAGTACTTC; CDR3aa: CASSTERIQETQYF
abundance: .; d_gene: .; j_gene: TRBJ2-7; v_gene: TRBV7-9; CDR3nt: TGTGCCAGCAGCTCTCCGGGACGGGGGCTTCACGAGCAGTACTTC; CDR3aa: CASSSPGRGLHEQYF
abundance: few; d_gene: .; j_gene: TRBJ1-5; v_gene: TRBV5-8; CDR3nt: TGTGCCAGCAGCTTGACAGTTTTACAGCCCCAGCATTTT; CDR3aa: CASSLTVLQPQHF
abundance: .; d_gene: .; j_gene: TRBJ2-1; v_gene: TRBV28; CDR3nt: TGTGCCAGCAGTTTTGGACTACTTGTGAGCAATGAGCAGTTCTTC; CDR3aa: CASSFGLLVSNEQFF
abundance: .; d_gene: TRBD1; j_gene: TRBJ2-7; v_gene: TRBV7-2; CDR3nt: TGTGCCAGCAGCTTACTGCGACAGGGGGGCTACAATGAGCAGTACTTC; CDR3aa: CASSLLRQGGYNEQYF
abundance: .; d_gene: TRBD2; j_gene: TRBJ2-5; v_gene: TRBV6-5; CDR3nt: TGTGCCAGCAGTATAGGACTAGCGGGAGGCTTAAATGAGCAGTACTTC; CDR3aa: CASSIGLAGGLNEQYF
abundance: .; d_gene: .; j_gene: TRBJ2-1; v_gene: TRBV5-1; CDR3nt: TGCGCCAGCAGCTTGAGCAGGGCCAATGAGCAGTTCTTC; CDR3aa: CASSLSRANEQFF
abundance: .; d_gene: .; j_gene: TRBJ2-3; v_gene: TRBV14; CDR3nt: TGTGCCAGCAGCCTCGCGGACAGGGGGCGAGCTAGCGGGAGGGCGTATACGCAGTATTTT; CDR3aa: CASSLADRGRASGRAYTQYF
abundance: few; d_gene: .; j_gene: TRBJ2-7; v_gene: TRBV29-1; CDR3nt: TGCAGCGTCGGGCAACACGGGAATGAGCAGTACTTC; CDR3aa: CSVGQHGNEQYF
abundance: .; d_gene: TRBD1; j_gene: TRBJ1-5; v_gene: TRBV20-1; CDR3nt: TGCAGTGCTAGGGATGGGGGACAGGGGTCACCCCGGCATTTT; CDR3aa: CSARDGGQGSPRHF
abundance: few; d_gene: .; j_gene: TRBJ2-1; v_gene: TRBV6-2/TRBV6-3; CDR3nt: TGTGCCAGCAGTACCGAATCCTACAATGAGCAGTTCTTC; CDR3aa: CASSTESYNEQFF
abundance: .; d_gene: .; j_gene: TRBJ2-7; v_gene: TRBV6-5; CDR3nt: TGTGCCAGCAGTGACAGACAGCACCTCGAGCAGTACTTC; CDR3aa: CASSDRQHLEQYF
abundance: many; d_gene: .; j_gene: TRBJ2-5; v_gene: TRBV12-3/TRBV12-4; CDR3nt: TGTGCCAGCAGTTTGGGACGGGGGCCGTTACAAGAGACCCAGTACTTC; CDR3aa: CASSLGRGPLQETQYF
abundance: .; d_gene: .; j_gene: TRBJ2-5; v_gene: TRBV20-1; CDR3nt: TGCAGTGCCACGTCAGGGAGCGAGGAGACCCAGTACTTC; CDR3aa: CSATSGSEETQYF
abundance: .; d_gene: .; j_gene: TRBJ1-3; v_gene: TRBV7-2; CDR3nt: TGTGCCAGCAGCCTTTACGACAGCTCTGGAAACACCATATATTTT; CDR3aa: CASSLYDSSGNTIYF
abundance: .; d_gene: TRBD2; j_gene: TRBJ2-7; v_gene: TRBV20-1; CDR3nt: TGCAGTGCTATCCCCCTAGCGGGGTCCTACGAGCAGTACTTC; CDR3aa: CSAIPLAGSYEQYF
abundance: .; d_gene: TRBD1; j_gene: TRBJ1-2; v_gene: TRBV27; CDR3nt: TGTACCAGCTTGCCGGGACAGGGACATGGCTACACCTTC; CDR3aa: CTSLPGQGHGYTF
abundance: .; d_gene: TRBD1; j_gene: TRBJ2-1; v_gene: TRBV28; CDR3nt: TGTGCCAGCAGCCACACTCCGGGACAGGGGCCTGAGCAGTTCTTC; CDR3aa: CASSHTPGQGPEQFF
abundance: .; d_gene: .; j_gene: TRBJ2-3; v_gene: TRBV7-2; CDR3nt: TGTGCCAGCAGCTTTCGCGGGGGCGGGGCAGATACGCAGTATTTT; CDR3aa: CASSFRGGGADTQYF
abundance: many; d_gene: .; j_gene: TRBJ2-3; v_gene: TRBV20-1; CDR3nt: TGCAGTGCAGAGAACAGGGGACTCACAGATACGCAGTATTTT; CDR3aa: CSAENRGLTDTQYF
abundance: .; d_gene: .; j_gene: TRBJ1-2; v_gene: TRBV7-2; CDR3nt: TGTGCCAGCAGCCCCCGTGGGGGCTCATCCCAATATGGCCACACCTTC; CDR3aa: CASSPRGGSSQYGHTF
abundance: few; d_gene: TRBD1; j_gene: TRBJ2-7; v_gene: TRBV10-1; CDR3nt: TGCGCCAGCAGTAACGCCCGGACAGGGGGCTTGGACGAGCAGTACTTC; CDR3aa: CASSNARTGGLDEQYF
abundance: few; d_gene: .; j_gene: TRBJ2-4; v_gene: TRBV7-8; CDR3nt: TGTGCCAGCAGCCAAAGGTCTACCCAGTACTTC; CDR3aa: CASSQRSTQYF
abundance: .; d_gene: .; j_gene: TRBJ2-3; v_gene: TRBV12-3/TRBV12-4; CDR3nt: TGTGCCAGCAGTTTTGACGGAGCCTTCACAGATACGCAGTATTTT; CDR3aa: CASSFDGAFTDTQYF
abundance: .; d_gene: TRBD2; j_gene: TRBJ2-3; v_gene: TRBV4-1; CDR3nt: TGCGCCAGCAGCTGGGGGACTAGCGGGGAGTGGACGCAGTATTTT; CDR3aa: CASSWGTSGEWTQYF
abundance: few; d_gene: .; j_gene: TRBJ2-1; v_gene: TRBV12-3/TRBV12-4; CDR3nt: TGTGCCAGCAGTTCGACTCCACGGGGCAATGAGCAGTTCTTC; CDR3aa: CASSSTPRGNEQFF
abundance: few; d_gene: TRBD1; j_gene: TRBJ2-2; v_gene: TRBV6-1; CDR3nt: TGTGCCAGCGCAAGGGACAGGGGAAAAGCCGGGGAGCTGTTTTTT; CDR3aa: CASARDRGKAGELFF
abundance: .; d_gene: TRBD1; j_gene: TRBJ2-4; v_gene: TRBV9; CDR3nt: TGTGCCAGCAGCCCCCCCCGACAGGGGTCCGTCGCCAAAAACATTCAGTACTTC; CDR3aa: CASSPPRQGSVAKNIQYF
abundance: few; d_gene: .; j_gene: TRBJ2-7; v_gene: TRBV7-9; CDR3nt: TGTGCCAGCAGCGCAGCATGGGCAGGGGAGTCGTACGAGCAGTACTTC; CDR3aa: CASSAAWAGESYEQYF
abundance: few; d_gene: .; j_gene: TRBJ2-1; v_gene: TRBV4-3; CDR3nt: TGCGCCAGCAGCCAAACAACCCTATCCTCCTACAATGAGCAGTTCTTC; CDR3aa: CASSQTTLSSYNEQFF
abundance: .; d_gene: .; j_gene: TRBJ2-3; v_gene: TRBV12-5; CDR3nt: TGTGCTAGTGGTGTTGACCGGTCGGATACGCAGTATTTT; CDR3aa: CASGVDRSDTQYF
abundance: .; d_gene: TRBD1; j_gene: TRBJ1-2; v_gene: TRBV20-1; CDR3nt: TGCAGTACCCGCAGACGGACAGGGAGTGGCTATGGCTACACCTTC; CDR3aa: CSTRRRTGSGYGYTF
abundance: .; d_gene: .; j_gene: TRBJ2-7; v_gene: TRBV12-3/TRBV12-4; CDR3nt: TGTGCCAGCAGTCGTAAGACAGGCTTAAACTACGAGCAGTACTTC; CDR3aa: CASSRKTGLNYEQYF
abundance: .; d_gene: TRBD1; j_gene: TRBJ2-2; v_gene: TRBV7-9; CDR3nt: TGTGCCAGCAGCCCAATGACAGGGGACGCCGGGGAGCTGTTTTTT; CDR3aa: CASSPMTGDAGELFF
abundance: .; d_gene: .; j_gene: TRBJ2-1; v_gene: TRBV6-2/TRBV6-3; CDR3nt: TGTGCCAGCAGTTCCCATCGAGGCGGGGTTGGCAATGAGCAGTTCTTC; CDR3aa: CASSSHRGGVGNEQFF
abundance: .; d_gene: .; j_gene: TRBJ1-1; v_gene: TRBV29-1; CDR3nt: TGCAGCGTGGGAGGGCTCACCCAAAACACTGAAGCTTTCTTT; CDR3aa: CSVGGLTQNTEAFF